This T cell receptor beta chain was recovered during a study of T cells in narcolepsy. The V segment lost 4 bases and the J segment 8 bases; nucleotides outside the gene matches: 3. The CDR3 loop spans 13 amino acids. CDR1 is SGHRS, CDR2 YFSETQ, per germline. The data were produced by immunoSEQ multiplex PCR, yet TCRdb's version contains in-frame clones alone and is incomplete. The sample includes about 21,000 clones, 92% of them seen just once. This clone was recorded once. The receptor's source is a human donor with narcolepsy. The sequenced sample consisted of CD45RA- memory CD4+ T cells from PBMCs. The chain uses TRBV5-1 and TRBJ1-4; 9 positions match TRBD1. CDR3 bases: TGCGCCAGCAGCACGGACAGGGGAGAAAAACTGTTTTTT. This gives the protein CASSTDRGEKLFF.